Listed here are 11 T cell receptor beta chains from one sample, sequenced in a study of post-analysis software for immune sequencing data. Unique molecular identifiers tagged the TCR beta cDNA libraries. TCRdb passed the PCR reads through MiXCR, listing each CDR3 protein once. The profile covers 400,000 to 500,000 distinct CDR3 sequences, with approximately 38% appearing a single time and 7.6% taken by the ten largest. These receptors are not linked to any known antigen. General observations from the study: Included in a set of about five TRBV segments more frequent in patients than controls were TRBV5-6, TRBV5-1 and TRBV20-1.

Sequencing was performed on blood. Receptors were obtained from a girl aged 2 to 10 with multiple sclerosis.

This clonotype has only one observation. The rearrangement links TRBV28 to TRBJ2-7; 8 bases fit TRBD2. Germline CDR1 reads MDHEN; CDR2 reads SYDVKM. The CDR3 is 16 amino acids. The J segment lost 4 bases and the V segment lost 4 bases, leaving 12 bases of the junction unmatched. The CDR3 spells CASSSSSAGGFYEQYF. The CDR3 DNA reads as TGTGCCAGCAGTTCCTCGTCCGCGGGAGGCTTTTACGAGCAGTACTTC.

J is TRBJ1-2 and V is TRBV10-3, with 7 positions matching TRBD1. The CDR3 has 14 residues. Per germline, CDR1 ENHRY and CDR2 SYGVKD. The V segment lost 0 bases and the J segment 4 bases; nucleotides outside the gene matches: 2. The CDR3 sequence: CAISESGGAYGYTF. The CDR3 DNA reads as TGTGCCATCAGTGAGTCAGGGGGCGCCTATGGCTACACCTTC.

This chain joins TRBV5-1 and TRBJ2-1, with TRBD1 matching over 8 bases. The CDR3 covers 16 residues. Germline V gene sequence: CDR1 SGHRS, CDR2 YFSETQ. With 4 bases clipped from V and 4 bases from J, the junction kept 10 bases outside the gene matches. This CDR3 is CASSGEPGQVYNEQFF. CDR3 bases: TGCGCCAGCAGCGGAGAACCGGGACAGGTATACAATGAGCAGTTCTTC.

This CDR3 is CASSLAQGPDTQYF. The CDR3 DNA reads as TGTGCCAGCAGCTTAGCGCAAGGACCAGATACGCAGTATTTT. This rearrangement joins TRBV7-2 to TRBJ2-3; D is ambiguous. Trimming took off 0 bases at V and 4 bases at J, with 8 bases between the two ends. Germline assignment: CDR1 SGHTA and CDR2 FQGNSA. The CDR3 covers 14 residues.

The sample holds many counts of this clonotype. This chain uses TRBV10-3 with TRBJ2-7; TRBD2 aligns across 10 bases. V was pared by 4 bases and J by 0 bases, with 0 bases of the junction left unmatched. The CDR3 totals 14 residues. Germline V gene sequence: CDR1 ENHRY, CDR2 SYGVKD. The CDR3 region has the DNA TGTGCCATCAGTGGACTAGCGGGCTCCTACGAGCAGTACTTC. Its translation: CAISGLAGSYEQYF.

This clonotype occurred a few times. The CDR3 is CASRRQGDTYEQYF. CDR3 bases: TGTGCCAGCAGGAGACAGGGGGATACCTACGAGCAGTACTTC. The chain employs TRBV6-2 or TRBV6-3 and TRBJ2-7, with TRBD1 matching over 9 bases. There are 14 residues in the CDR3. J was trimmed by 2 bases and V by 6 bases; bases with no gene match: 5. The germline CDR1 and CDR2 sequences are MNHEY and SVGEGT.

This clonotype turned up a few times. The genes are TRBV10-3 and TRBJ1-5, with a tentative D call TRBD1 (6 bases). Germline V gives CDR1 ENHRY, CDR2 SYGVKD. Trimming removed 4 bases at V and 3 bases at J, with 10 bases between. The CDR3 runs 14 residues. CDR3: CAISGTGNNQPQHF. For the CDR3, the DNA is TGTGCCATCAGTGGAACAGGGAACAATCAGCCCCAGCATTTT.

The J gene is TRBJ1-1, the V gene TRBV18, with 7 bases lining up with TRBD1. Germline CDR1 reads KGHSH; CDR2 reads LQKENI. The CDR3 has 14 amino acids. J lost 0 bases, V lost 8 bases, and 6 bases had no gene match. For the CDR3, the DNA is TGTGCCAGCGAGGACAGGCGAATGAACACTGAAGCTTTCTTT. Amino acid sequence: CASEDRRMNTEAFF.

This chain uses TRBV20-1 with TRBJ2-1; D possibly matches TRBD1 or TRBD2 (5 bases each). Germline V lookup: CDR1 DFQATT, CDR2 SNEGSKA (reference sequence). V lost 3 bases and J lost 5, with 11 bases in between. The CDR3 runs to 13 residues. This chain's CDR3 is CSASPGADNEQFF. CDR3 in DNA: TGCAGTGCTAGTCCCGGGGCCGACAATGAGCAGTTCTTC.

The chain joins TRBV4-2 to TRBJ2-1; the D call may be TRBD1 or TRBD2 (6 bases each). CDR3 length equals 16 residues. Germline V gene data show CDR1 as LGHNA and CDR2 as YNFKEQ. Trimming removed 2 bases from V and 9 bases from J, with 20 bases in between. CDR3 sequence (DNA): TGTGCCAGCAGCCAACCTGGCGGCGGGGTGACAGGTGAGCAGTTCTTC. Translated: CASSQPGGGVTGEQFF.

The V call is TRBV5-1, the J call TRBJ2-3; D ambiguous. Germline CDR1 reads SGHRS; CDR2 reads YFSETQ. The CDR3 runs to 19 residues. Trimming removed 2 bases at V and 0 bases at J, with 22 bases between. In DNA form, the CDR3 reads TGCGCCAGCAGCTTTAACCCTCGTGGATACTGGAAGAGCACAGATACGCAGTATTTT. It encodes CASSFNPRGYWKSTDTQYF.